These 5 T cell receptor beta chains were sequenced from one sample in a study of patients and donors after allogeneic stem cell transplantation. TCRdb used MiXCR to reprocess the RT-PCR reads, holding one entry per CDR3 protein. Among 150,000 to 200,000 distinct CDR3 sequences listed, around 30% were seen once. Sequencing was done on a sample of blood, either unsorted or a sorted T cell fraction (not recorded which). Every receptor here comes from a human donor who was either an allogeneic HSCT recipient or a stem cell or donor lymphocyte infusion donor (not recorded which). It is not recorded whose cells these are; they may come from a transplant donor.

The CDR3 DNA reads TGTGCCAGCTCACCAAGCACAGGGGCCACAGGAAACACCATATATTTT. Its protein is CASSPSTGATGNTIYF. The chain combines TRBV18 with TRBJ1-3; the match to TRBD1 covers 7 bases. Germline trimming cut 2 bases from V and 4 bases from J; bases unmatched to any gene: 8. The V gene's germline CDR1 is KGHSH and CDR2 LQKENI. This CDR3 comprises 16 residues.

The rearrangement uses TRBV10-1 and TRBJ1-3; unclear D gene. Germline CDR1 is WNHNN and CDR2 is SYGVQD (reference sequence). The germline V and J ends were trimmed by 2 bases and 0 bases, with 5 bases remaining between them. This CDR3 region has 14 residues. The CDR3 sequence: CASSEKPSGNTIYF. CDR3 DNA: TGCGCCAGCAGTGAGAAGCCCTCTGGAAACACCATATATTTT.

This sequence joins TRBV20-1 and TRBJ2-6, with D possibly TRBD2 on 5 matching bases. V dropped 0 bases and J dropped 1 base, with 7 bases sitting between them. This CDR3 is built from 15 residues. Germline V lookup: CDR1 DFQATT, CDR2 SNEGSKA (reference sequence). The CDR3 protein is CSAREPGSGANVLTF. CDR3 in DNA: TGCAGTGCTAGAGAACCGGGGTCTGGGGCCAACGTCCTGACTTTC.

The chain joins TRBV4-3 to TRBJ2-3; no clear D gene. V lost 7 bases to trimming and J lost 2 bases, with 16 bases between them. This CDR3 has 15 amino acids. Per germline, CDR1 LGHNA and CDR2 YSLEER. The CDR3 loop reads CASTRGAGLTDTQYF. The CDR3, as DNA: TGCGCCAGCACCCGAGGTGCCGGCCTCACAGATACGCAGTATTTT.

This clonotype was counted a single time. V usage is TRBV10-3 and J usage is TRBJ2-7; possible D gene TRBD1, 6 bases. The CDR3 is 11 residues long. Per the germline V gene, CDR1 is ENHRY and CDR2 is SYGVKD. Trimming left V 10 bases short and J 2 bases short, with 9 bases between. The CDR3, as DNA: TGTGCCACCACAGGGACCTACGAGCAGTACTTC. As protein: CATTGTYEQYF.